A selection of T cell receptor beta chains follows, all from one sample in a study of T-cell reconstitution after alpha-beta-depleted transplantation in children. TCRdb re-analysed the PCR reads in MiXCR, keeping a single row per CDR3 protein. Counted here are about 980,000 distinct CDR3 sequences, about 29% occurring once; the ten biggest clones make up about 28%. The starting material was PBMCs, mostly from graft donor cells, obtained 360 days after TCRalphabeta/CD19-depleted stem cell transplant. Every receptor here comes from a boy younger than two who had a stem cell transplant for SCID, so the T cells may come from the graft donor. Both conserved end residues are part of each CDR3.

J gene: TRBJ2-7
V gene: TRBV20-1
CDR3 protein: CSARLRGANPLWLREQYF

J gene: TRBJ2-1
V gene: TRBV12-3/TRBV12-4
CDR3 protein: CASRDMDRANNEQFF

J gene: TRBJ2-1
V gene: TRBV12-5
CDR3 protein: CASGLADVAGIVDEQFF

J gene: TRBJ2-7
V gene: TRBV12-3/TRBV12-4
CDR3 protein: CASSPLTGRPYEQYF

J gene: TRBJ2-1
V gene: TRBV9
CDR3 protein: CASSVEGTSLGYEQFF

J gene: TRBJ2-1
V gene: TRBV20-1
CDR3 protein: CSARVAGDYNEQFF

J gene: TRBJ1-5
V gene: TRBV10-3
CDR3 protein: CAIRGEGSNQPQHF

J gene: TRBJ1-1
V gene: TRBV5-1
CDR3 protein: CASSKRQALMNTEAFF

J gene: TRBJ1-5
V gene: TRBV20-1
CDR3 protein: CSANRQPDSNQPQHF

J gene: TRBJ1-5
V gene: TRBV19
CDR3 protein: CASSRGMGRDGAGNQPQHF

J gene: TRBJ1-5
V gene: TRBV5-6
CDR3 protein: CASGTYHSNQPQHF

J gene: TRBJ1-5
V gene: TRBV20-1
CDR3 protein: CSARGGTDNQPQHF

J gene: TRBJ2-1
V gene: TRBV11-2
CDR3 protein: CASSLRTSGGLGYNEQFF

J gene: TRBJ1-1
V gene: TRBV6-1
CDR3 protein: CASRPGQGSVRAFF

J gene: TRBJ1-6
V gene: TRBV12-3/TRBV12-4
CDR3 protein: CAIGRGQGSPLHF

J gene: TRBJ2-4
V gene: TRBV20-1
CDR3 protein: CSASPPIGILAKNIQYF

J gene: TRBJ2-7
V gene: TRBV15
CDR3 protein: CATSRDKGPIEQYF

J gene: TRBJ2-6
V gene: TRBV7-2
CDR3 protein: CASSLDRSGANVLTF

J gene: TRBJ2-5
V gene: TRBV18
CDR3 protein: CASSPGTPVTQYF

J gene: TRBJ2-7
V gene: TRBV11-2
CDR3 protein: CASSLGEGVGYEQYF

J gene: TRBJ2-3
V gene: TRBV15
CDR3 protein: CATSRDWRLAGGTDTQYF

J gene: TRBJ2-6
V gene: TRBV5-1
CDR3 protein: CASSLFGTDSLGSGANVLTF

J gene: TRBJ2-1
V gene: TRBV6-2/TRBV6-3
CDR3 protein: CANCTRGVSYNEQFF

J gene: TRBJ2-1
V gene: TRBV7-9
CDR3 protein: CASSAETGKNEQFF

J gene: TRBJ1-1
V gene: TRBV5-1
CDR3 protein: CASSLEGRPVMAFF

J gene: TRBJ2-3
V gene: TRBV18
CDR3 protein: CASSPWGRTDTQYF

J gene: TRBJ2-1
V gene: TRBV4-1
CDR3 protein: CASSQVATYNEQFF

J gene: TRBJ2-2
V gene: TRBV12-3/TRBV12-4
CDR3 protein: CASSFVGEMTGELFF

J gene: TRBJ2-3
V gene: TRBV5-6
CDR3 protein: CASRPYRGLEDTQYF

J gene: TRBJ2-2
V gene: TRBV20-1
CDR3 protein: CSASGGVLHTGELFF

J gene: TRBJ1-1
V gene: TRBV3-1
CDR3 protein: CASSPKPIMNTEAFF

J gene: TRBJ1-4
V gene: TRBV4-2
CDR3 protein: CASSQAWTDPNEKLFF

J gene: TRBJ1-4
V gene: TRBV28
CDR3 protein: CASSPRPGGAAREKLFF